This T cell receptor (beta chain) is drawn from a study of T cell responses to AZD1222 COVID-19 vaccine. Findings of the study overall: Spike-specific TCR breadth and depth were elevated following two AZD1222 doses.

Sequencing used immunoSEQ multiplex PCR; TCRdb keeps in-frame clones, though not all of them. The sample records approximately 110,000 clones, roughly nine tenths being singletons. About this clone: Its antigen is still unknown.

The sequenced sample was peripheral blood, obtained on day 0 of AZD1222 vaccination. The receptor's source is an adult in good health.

In DNA, the CDR3 is TGTGCCAGCAGCCCTTCCAGGGGCTATGGCTACACCTTC. It translates to CASSPSRGYGYTF. The rearrangement uses TRBV7-2 and TRBJ1-2, with D tentatively TRBD1 (6 bases). With 5 bases removed from V and 4 bases from J, the gap between germline ends came to 11 bases. From germline, CDR1 is SGHTA and CDR2 FQGNSA. The CDR3 has 13 residues.